This TCR beta chain was sequenced in a study of blood T cell repertoires in COVID-19. Study-level information: Researchers got acute and convalescent COVID-19 samples from the United States, Italy and Spain.

Here immunoSEQ multiplex PCR was the method, and the copy in TCRdb shows in-frame clones only, minus some. The sample holds some 120,000 clones; 75% to 90% are singletons and the top ten take around 17%. The CDR3 covers 14 residues. V was shortened by 5 bases and J by 3 bases, with 12 bases between the two germline ends. Germline values: CDR1 PRHDT, CDR2 FYEKMQ (reference sequence). The chain employs TRBV13 and TRBJ2-3; D uncertain. The sequence came from a woman in her fifties or sixties who had recovered from COVID-19. The sequenced material came from peripheral blood. CDR3 DNA sequence: TGTGCCAGCAGCGCCCAGGAATCTACAGATACGCAGTATTTT. This encodes CASSAQESTDTQYF.